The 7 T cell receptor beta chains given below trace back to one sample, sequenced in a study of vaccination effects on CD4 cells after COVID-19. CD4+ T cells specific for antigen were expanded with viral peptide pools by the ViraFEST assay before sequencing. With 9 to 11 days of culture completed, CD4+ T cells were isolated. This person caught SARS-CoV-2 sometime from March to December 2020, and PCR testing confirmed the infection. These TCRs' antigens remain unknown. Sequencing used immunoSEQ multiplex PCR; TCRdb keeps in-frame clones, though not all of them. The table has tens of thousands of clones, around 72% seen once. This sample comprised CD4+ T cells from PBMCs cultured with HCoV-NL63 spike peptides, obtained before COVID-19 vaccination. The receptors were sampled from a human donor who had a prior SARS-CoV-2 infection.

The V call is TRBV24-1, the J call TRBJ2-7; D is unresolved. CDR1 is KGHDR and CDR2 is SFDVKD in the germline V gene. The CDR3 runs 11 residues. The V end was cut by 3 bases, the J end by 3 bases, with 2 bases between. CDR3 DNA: TGTGCCACCAGTGATAACTACGAGCAGTACTTC. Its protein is CATSDNYEQYF.

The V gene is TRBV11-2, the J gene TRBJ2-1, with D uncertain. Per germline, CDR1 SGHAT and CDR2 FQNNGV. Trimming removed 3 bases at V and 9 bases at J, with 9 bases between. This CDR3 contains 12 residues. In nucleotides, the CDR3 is TGTGCCAGCAGCTTTGAACGTAGTGAGCAGTTCTTC. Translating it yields CASSFERSEQFF.

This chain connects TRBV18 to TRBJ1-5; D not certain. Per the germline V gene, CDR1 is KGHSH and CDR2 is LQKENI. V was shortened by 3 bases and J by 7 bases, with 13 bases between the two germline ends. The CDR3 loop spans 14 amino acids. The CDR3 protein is CASSPGGFGQPQHF. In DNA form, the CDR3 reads TGTGCCAGCTCACCTGGTGGGTTTGGGCAGCCCCAGCATTTT.

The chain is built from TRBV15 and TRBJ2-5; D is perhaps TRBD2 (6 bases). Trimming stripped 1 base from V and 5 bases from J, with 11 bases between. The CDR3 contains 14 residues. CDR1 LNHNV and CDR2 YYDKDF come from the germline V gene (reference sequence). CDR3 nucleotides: TGTGCCACCAGCAGAGCCACTAGCCGGGAGACCCAGTACTTC. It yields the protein CATSRATSRETQYF. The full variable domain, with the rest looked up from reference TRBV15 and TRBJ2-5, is DAMVIQNPRYQVTQFGKPVTLSCSQTLNHNVMYWYQQKSSQAPKLLFHYYDKDFNNEADTPDNFQSRRPNTSFCFLDIRSPGLGDTAMYLCATSRATSRETQYFGPGTRLLVL.

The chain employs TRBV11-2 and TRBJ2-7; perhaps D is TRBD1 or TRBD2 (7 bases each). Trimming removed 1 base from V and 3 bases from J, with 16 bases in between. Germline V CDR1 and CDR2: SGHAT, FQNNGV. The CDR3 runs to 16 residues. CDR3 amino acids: CASSLGAGGGLYEQYF. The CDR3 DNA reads TGTGCCAGCAGCTTAGGGGCAGGGGGGGGACTCTACGAGCAGTACTTC.

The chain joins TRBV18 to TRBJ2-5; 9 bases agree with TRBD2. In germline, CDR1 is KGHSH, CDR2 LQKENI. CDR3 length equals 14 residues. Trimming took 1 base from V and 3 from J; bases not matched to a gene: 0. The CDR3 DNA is TGTGCCAGCTCACCACTAGCGGGGGAAGAGACCCAGTACTTC. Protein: CASSPLAGEETQYF.

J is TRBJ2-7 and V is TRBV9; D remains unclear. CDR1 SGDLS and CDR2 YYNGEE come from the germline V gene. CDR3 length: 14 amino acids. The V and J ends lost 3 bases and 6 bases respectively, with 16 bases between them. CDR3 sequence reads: CASSASATTREQYF. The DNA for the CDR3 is TGTGCCAGCAGCGCCAGTGCCACGACACGCGAGCAGTACTTC.